At least ten counts were recorded for the clone carrying this T cell receptor (beta chain). The antigen is not known. This sample is part of a study of blood T cells in healthy people across ages. A second PCR of about 6 to 11 cycles used a sample-barcoded 5' primer and a J-beta primer mix. TCRdb re-derived calls from the 5' RACE reads in MiXCR, one entry per CDR3 protein. The sample shows just under 900,000 distinct CDR3 sequences, 25% to 35% of them seen only once. This CDR3 region has 18 residues. Per germline, CDR1 SGDLS and CDR2 YYNGEE. V lost 3 bases and J 0 bases, leaving 16 bases between the germline ends. Findings and limits, study-wide: The CMV status of each donor remained undetermined, and this could have confounded shifts in expanded clonotypes.

This chain connects TRBV9 to TRBJ2-6; D is perhaps TRBD1 (5 bases). Sequenced sample: blood. The receptor's source is an elderly woman in good health. CDR3 DNA: TGTGCCAGCAGCGACCAGGGCCGGAAAAACTCTGGGGCCAACGTCCTGACTTTC. Its protein is CASSDQGRKNSGANVLTF.